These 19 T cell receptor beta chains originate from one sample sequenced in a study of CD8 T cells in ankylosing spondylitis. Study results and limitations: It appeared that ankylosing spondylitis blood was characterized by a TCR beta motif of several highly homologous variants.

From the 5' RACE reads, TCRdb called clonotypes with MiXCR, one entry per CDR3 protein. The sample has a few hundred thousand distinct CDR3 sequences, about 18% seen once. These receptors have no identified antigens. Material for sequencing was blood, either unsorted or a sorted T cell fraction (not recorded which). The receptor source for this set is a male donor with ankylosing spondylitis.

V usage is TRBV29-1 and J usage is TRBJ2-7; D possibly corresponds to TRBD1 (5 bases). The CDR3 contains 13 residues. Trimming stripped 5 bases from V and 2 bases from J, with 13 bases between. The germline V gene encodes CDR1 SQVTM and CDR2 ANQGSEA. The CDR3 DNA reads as TGCAGCGTTTTGGGGCTCCACGCCTACGAGCAGTACTTC. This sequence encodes CSVLGLHAYEQYF.

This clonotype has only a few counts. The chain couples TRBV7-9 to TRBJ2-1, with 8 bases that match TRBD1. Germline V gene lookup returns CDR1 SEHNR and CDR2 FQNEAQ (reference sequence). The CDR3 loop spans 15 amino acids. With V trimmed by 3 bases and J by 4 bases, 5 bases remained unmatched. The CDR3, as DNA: TGTGCCAGCAGCTTCGGGACAGGTTATTACAATGAGCAGTTCTTC. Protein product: CASSFGTGYYNEQFF.

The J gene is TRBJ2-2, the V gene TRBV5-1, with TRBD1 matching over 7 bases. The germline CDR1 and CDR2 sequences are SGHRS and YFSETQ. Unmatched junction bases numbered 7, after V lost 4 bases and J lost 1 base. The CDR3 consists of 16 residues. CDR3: CASSLTGALNTGELFF. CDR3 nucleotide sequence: TGCGCCAGCAGCCTTACAGGGGCCTTGAACACCGGGGAGCTGTTTTTT.

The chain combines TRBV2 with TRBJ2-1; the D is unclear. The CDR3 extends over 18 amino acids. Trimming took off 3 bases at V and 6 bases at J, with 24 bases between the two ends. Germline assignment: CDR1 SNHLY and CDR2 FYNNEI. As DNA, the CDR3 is TGTGCCAGCAGTGATCCAAGGAGTATAGGAGCTGTGGGCAATGAGCAGTTCTTC. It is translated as CASSDPRSIGAVGNEQFF.

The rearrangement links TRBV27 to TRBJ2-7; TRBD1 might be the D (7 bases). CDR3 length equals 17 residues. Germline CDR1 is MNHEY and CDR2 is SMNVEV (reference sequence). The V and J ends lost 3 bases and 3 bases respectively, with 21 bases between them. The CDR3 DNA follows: TGTGCCAGCAGTTTGAGACAGGGAGGCTGGGGGTACTACGAGCAGTACTTC. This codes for CASSLRQGGWGYYEQYF.

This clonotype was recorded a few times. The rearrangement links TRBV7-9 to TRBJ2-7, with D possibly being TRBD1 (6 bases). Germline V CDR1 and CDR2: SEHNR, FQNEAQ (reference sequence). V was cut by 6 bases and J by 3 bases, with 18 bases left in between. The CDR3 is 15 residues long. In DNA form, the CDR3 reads TGTGCCAGCAGTTCCAACAGGGATTTAAGCTACGAGCAGTACTTC. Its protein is CASSSNRDLSYEQYF.

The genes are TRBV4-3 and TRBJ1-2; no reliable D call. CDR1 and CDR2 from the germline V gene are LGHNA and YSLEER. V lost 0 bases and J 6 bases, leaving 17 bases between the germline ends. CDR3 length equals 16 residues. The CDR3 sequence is CASSQDRVRLANGYTF. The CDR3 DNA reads TGCGCCAGCAGCCAAGATCGGGTTCGGTTGGCGAATGGCTACACCTTC.

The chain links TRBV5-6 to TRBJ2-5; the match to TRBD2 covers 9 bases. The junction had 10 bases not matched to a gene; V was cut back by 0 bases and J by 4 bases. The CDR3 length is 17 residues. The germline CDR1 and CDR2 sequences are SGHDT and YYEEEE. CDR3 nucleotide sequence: TGTGCCAGCAGCTTGGGGCTAGCGGGGCCGGCCGGAGAGACCCAGTACTTC. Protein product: CASSLGLAGPAGETQYF.

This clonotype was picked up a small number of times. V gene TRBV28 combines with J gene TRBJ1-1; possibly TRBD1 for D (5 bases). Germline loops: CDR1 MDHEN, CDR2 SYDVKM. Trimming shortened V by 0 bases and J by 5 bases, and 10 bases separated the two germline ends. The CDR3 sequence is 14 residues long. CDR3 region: CASSLWQGGTEAFF. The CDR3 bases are TGTGCCAGCAGTTTATGGCAGGGCGGAACTGAAGCTTTCTTT.

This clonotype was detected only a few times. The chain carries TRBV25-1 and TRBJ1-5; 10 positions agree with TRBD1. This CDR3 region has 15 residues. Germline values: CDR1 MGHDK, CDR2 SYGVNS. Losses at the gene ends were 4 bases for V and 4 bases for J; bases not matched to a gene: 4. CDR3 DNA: TGTGCCAGCAGTGGAGGACAGGGGGAGAATCAGCCCCAGCATTTT. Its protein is CASSGGQGENQPQHF.

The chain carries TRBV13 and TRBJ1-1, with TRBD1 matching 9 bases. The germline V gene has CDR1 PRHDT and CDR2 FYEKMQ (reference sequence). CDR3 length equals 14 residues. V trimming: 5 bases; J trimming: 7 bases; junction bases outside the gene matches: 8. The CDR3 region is CASSPPDRGGEAFF. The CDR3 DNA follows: TGTGCCAGCAGCCCTCCGGACAGGGGAGGTGAAGCTTTCTTT.

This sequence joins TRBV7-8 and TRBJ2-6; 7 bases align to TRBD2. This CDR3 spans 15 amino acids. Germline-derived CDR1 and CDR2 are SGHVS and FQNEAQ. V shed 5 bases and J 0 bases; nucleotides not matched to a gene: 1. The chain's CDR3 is CASSGGVSGANVLTF. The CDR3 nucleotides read TGTGCCAGCAGCGGGGGGGTCTCTGGGGCCAACGTCCTGACTTTC. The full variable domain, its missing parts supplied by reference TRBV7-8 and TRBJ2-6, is GAGVSQSPRYKVAKRGQDVALRCDPISGHVSLFWYQQALGQGPEFLTYFQNEAQLDKSGLPSDRFFAERPEGSVSTLKIQRTQQEDSAVYLCASSGGVSGANVLTFGAGSRLTVL.

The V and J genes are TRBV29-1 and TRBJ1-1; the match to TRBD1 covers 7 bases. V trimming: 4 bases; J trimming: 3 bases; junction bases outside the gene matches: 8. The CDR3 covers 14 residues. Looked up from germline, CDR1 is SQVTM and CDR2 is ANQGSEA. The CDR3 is CSVVVTGQDTEAFF. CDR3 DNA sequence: TGCAGCGTTGTGGTGACAGGGCAAGACACTGAAGCTTTCTTT.

In nucleotides, the CDR3 is TGCAGCGTTGAAGTTTCAGGTACTGGGGAAAAACTGTTTTTT. The encoded protein is CSVEVSGTGEKLFF. The rearrangement uses TRBV29-1 and TRBJ1-4; D is uncertain. Germline CDR1 SQVTM, CDR2 ANQGSEA. The CDR3 extends over 14 amino acids. V shed 1 base and J shed 8 bases, with 14 bases lying between them. The variable domain in full, completed from reference TRBV29-1 and TRBJ1-4, reads SAVISQKPSRDICQRGTSLTIQCQVDSQVTMMFWYRQQPGQSLTLIATANQGSEATYESGFVIDKFPISRPNLTFSTLTVSNMSPEDSSIYLCSVEVSGTGEKLFFGSGTQLSVL.

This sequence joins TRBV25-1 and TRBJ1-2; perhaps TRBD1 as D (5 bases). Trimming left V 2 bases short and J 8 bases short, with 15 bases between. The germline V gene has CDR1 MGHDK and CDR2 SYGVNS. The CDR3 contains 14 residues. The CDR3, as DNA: TGTGCCAGCAGTGAAGTGGGGGTCTCCTTAGGCTACACCTTC. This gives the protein CASSEVGVSLGYTF.

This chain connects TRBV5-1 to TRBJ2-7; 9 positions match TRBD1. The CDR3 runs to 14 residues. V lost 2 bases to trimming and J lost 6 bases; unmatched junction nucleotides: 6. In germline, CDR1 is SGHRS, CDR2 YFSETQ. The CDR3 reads CASSLGTGRTEQYF. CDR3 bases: TGCGCCAGCAGCTTAGGGACAGGGAGAACCGAGCAGTACTTC.

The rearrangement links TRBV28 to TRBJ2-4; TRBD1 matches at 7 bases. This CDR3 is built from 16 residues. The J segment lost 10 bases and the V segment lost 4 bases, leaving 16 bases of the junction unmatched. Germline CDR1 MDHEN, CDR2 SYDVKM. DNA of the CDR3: TGTGCCAGCAGTTCCTCACAGGGGCCCCCTGCAACAATTCAGTACTTC. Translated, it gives CASSSSQGPPATIQYF.

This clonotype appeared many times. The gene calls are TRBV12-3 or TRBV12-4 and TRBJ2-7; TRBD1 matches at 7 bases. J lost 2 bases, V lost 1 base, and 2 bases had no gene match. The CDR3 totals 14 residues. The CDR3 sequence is CASSLEGAAYEQYF. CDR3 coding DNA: TGTGCCAGCAGTTTAGAGGGGGCAGCCTACGAGCAGTACTTC.

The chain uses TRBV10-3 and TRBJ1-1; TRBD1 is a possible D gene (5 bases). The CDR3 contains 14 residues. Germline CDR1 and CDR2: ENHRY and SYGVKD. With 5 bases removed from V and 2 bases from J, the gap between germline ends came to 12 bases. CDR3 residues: CAISTRGGNTEAFF. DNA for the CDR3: TGTGCCATCAGTACTCGGGGGGGTAACACTGAAGCTTTCTTT.